These T cell receptor beta chains were read from a single sample in a study of blood T cell repertoires in COVID-19. Sequenced by immunoSEQ multiplex PCR; TCRdb stores in-frame clones only, minus some. The data show 70,000 to 95,000 clones, around four fifths seen once. Sequencing used peripheral blood. The origin of the receptors is a woman in her 70s with active or convalescent COVID-19. CDR3s include the opening cysteine and the closing phenylalanine or tryptophan. A D gene is named only where the DNA matches it firmly. Rows give clone size only sometimes, using once, few, many, or a class for an expanded clone.

CDR3 length | J gene | D gene | V gene | clone size | CDR3 DNA | CDR3 protein
13 | TRBJ1-2 | TRBD1 | TRBV2 | . | TGTGCCAGCAGGGGGGACAGCGGATATGGCTACACCTTC | CASRGDSGYGYTF
15 | TRBJ2-5 | . | TRBV24-1 | few | TGTGCCACCACAGGACAGATCGATTACCAAGAGACCCAGTACTTC | CATTGQIDYQETQYF
15 | TRBJ2-5 | . | TRBV3-1/TRBV3-2 | . | TGTGCCAGCAGCCAAGGGGCGGGACCCAAGGGGACCCAGTACTTC | CASSQGAGPKGTQYF
11 | TRBJ2-5 | . | TRBV7-6 | . | TGTGCCAGCAGCTCCAGTGCGACCCAGTACTTC | CASSSSATQYF
15 | TRBJ1-1 | . | TRBV5-4 | once | TGTGCCAGCAGCTTGGCAGGGTTGGGGTCCACTGAAGCTTTCTTT | CASSLAGLGSTEAFF
14 | TRBJ1-1 | . | TRBV4-3 | . | TGCGCCAGCAGCCAGCACATAGAGGACACTGAAGCTTTCTTT | CASSQHIEDTEAFF
13 | TRBJ1-2 | TRBD1 | TRBV2 | . | TGTGCCAGCAGGGGACAGTTAAACTATGGCTACACCTTC | CASRGQLNYGYTF
17 | TRBJ2-7 | TRBD2 | TRBV10-3 | . | TGTGCCATCAGGGGACCCGAGCGGGGGGAGTTAACCTACGAGCAGTACTTC | CAIRGPERGELTYEQYF
13 | TRBJ2-7 | TRBD1 | TRBV28 | . | TGTGCCAGCAGGCGGCAGGGGGCTTACGAGCAGTACTTC | CASRRQGAYEQYF
15 | TRBJ2-3 | . | TRBV4-3 | . | TGCGCCAGCAGCCAAGACCGACTGAGCACAGATACGCAGTATTTT | CASSQDRLSTDTQYF
15 | TRBJ2-7 | TRBD1 | TRBV6-2/TRBV6-3 | once | TGTGCCAGCAGTTTGACAGGGTTCCCTCCTTCCGAGCAGTACTTC | CASSLTGFPPSEQYF
12 | TRBJ1-2 | . | TRBV29-1 | few | TGCAGCGTCCTCGGGGTGAGCTATGGCTACACCTTC | CSVLGVSYGYTF
14 | TRBJ1-1 | . | TRBV9 | . | TGTGCCAGCAGCGTAATAGTAGGGAGCGGTGAAGCTTTCTTT | CASSVIVGSGEAFF
15 | TRBJ1-1 | . | TRBV2 | . | TGTGCCAGCAGTGAAGCGAAGCAGGGGAAGACTGAAGCTTTCTTT | CASSEAKQGKTEAFF
11 | TRBJ2-7 | . | TRBV20-1 | . | TGCAGTGCCCGAGGAACCTACGAGCAGTACTTC | CSARGTYEQYF
15 | TRBJ1-1 | . | TRBV6-2/TRBV6-3 | . | TGTGCCAGCAGTCGTCCGGAGGACTTGAACACTGAAGCTTTCTTT | CASSRPEDLNTEAFF
13 | TRBJ2-7 | TRBD2 | TRBV6-5 | . | TGTGCCGCGGGGGGAGGCCGGCCCTACGAGCAGTACTTC | CAAGGGRPYEQYF
15 | TRBJ2-2 | . | TRBV7-7 | . | TGTGCCAGCAGCTCCGGCAGGGGGAACACCGGGGAGCTGTTTTTT | CASSSGRGNTGELFF
14 | TRBJ1-4 | . | TRBV11-2 | . | TGTGCCAGCAGGTCGCGGCAGGGAAAGGAAAAACTGTTTTTT | CASRSRQGKEKLFF
13 | TRBJ1-4 | . | TRBV2 | . | TGTGCCAGCAGTGGCGTGGTGGAGAGGCCGGGGAGATTT | CASSGVVERPGRF
13 | TRBJ1-1 | . | TRBV6-5 | . | TGTGCCAGTAAAACAGGGAAGAACACTGAAGCTTTCTTT | CASKTGKNTEAFF
16 | TRBJ2-2 | . | TRBV5-1 | once | TGCGCCAGCAGCTTGGCCCCGGGGGTAGGCACCGGGGAGCTGTTTTTT | CASSLAPGVGTGELFF
13 | TRBJ2-7 | . | TRBV5-1 | . | TGCGCCAGCAGCTTCCAGGGCTCCTACGAGCAGTACTTC | CASSFQGSYEQYF
14 | TRBJ1-4 | TRBD1 | TRBV7-9 | . | TGTGCCAGCAGCTCACAGGGGTGGGGAGAAAAACTGTTTTTT | CASSSQGWGEKLFF
15 | TRBJ2-3 | TRBD2 | TRBV11-2 | once | TGTGCCAGCAGCTTAGCGGGGGGGGTCACAGATACGCAGTATTTT | CASSLAGGVTDTQYF
13 | TRBJ2-5 | . | TRBV7-2 | . | TGTGCCAGCAGCTTCCGGGACTCGCGAGCCCAGTACTTC | CASSFRDSRAQYF
15 | TRBJ2-5 | TRBD2 | TRBV7-9 | . | TGTGCCAGCAGCTGGGGGCGGGGGGGCCAAGAGACCCAGTACTTC | CASSWGRGGQETQYF
14 | TRBJ2-7 | . | TRBV4-2 | . | TGTGCCAGCAGCCAAGGGCCCTCAGGATACGAGCAGTACTTC | CASSQGPSGYEQYF
12 | TRBJ2-2 | . | TRBV19 | . | TGTGCCAGTTCCGGTAGCACCGGGGAGCTGTTTTTT | CASSGSTGELFF
14 | TRBJ2-7 | TRBD1 | TRBV2 | . | TGTGCCAGCAGTGACGACAGGGGAGAGGACGAGCAGTACTTC | CASSDDRGEDEQYF
16 | TRBJ2-1 | TRBD2 | TRBV7-9 | . | TGTGCCAGCAGCTTTATGACTAGCGGGGGCTACAATGAGCAGTTCTTC | CASSFMTSGGYNEQFF
13 | TRBJ2-3 | . | TRBV6-5 | . | TGTGCCAGCATGGGCCCGGGCACAGATACGCAGTATTTT | CASMGPGTDTQYF
15 | TRBJ2-5 | TRBD2 | TRBV6-2/TRBV6-3 | . | TGTGCCAGCAGTCAGACTAGCGGGGGGGCAGAGACCCAGTACTTC | CASSQTSGGAETQYF
14 | TRBJ2-7 | TRBD1 | TRBV11-2 | . | TGTGCCAGCAGCTTTCCGGGACAGGTCTACGAGCAGTACTTC | CASSFPGQVYEQYF
12 | TRBJ1-1 | . | TRBV25-1 | . | TGTGCCAGCAGTGACGGTTACAGGGAAGCTTTCTTT | CASSDGYREAFF
14 | TRBJ1-1 | TRBD1 | TRBV11-2 | . | TGTGCCAGCAGCTTAGAAGGACAGGGGGCCGGAGCTTTCTTT | CASSLEGQGAGAFF
13 | TRBJ2-7 | TRBD2 | TRBV20-1 | . | TGCAGTGCCAGTACTAGCGGACCCAACGAGCAGTACTTC | CSASTSGPNEQYF
14 | TRBJ2-1 | TRBD1 | TRBV6-6 | . | TGTGCCAGCACCCGGGGACAGGGTAACAATGAGCAGTTCTTC | CASTRGQGNNEQFF
13 | TRBJ1-1 | . | TRBV6-5 | . | TGTGCCAGCACGGTCTCTTTTAACACTGAAGCTTTCTTT | CASTVSFNTEAFF
14 | TRBJ1-2 | . | TRBV15 | . | TGTGCCACCAGCAGAGCCCAAGGGGGCTATGGCTACACCTTC | CATSRAQGGYGYTF
14 | TRBJ2-7 | TRBD2 | TRBV29-1 | . | TGCAGCGTCCTCGGACTAGCGGGAGTCTACGAGCAGTACTTC | CSVLGLAGVYEQYF
15 | TRBJ2-1 | TRBD1 | TRBV27 | . | TGTGCCAGCAGTTTATTCGGGACAGTAAACAATGAGCAGTTCTTC | CASSLFGTVNNEQFF
17 | TRBJ2-2 | TRBD2 | TRBV4-1 | . | TGCGCCAGCAGCCAAGCAGGAGCGGGGGGATTCACCGGGGAGCTGTTTTTT | CASSQAGAGGFTGELFF
17 | TRBJ1-6 | . | TRBV2 | . | TGTGCCAGCAGTTTCACAGGGAGGGAGGATTTTGGTTCACCCCTCCACTTT | CASSFTGREDFGSPLHF
12 | TRBJ1-2 | . | TRBV27 | . | TGTGCCAGCGTTACACCCAGGGGTAGCTACACCTTC | CASVTPRGSYTF
14 | TRBJ1-1 | TRBD1 | TRBV5-1 | . | TGCGCCAGCAGCTACGACAGACAGGGCACTGAAGCTTTCTTT | CASSYDRQGTEAFF
16 | TRBJ2-4 | TRBD2 | TRBV7-2 | . | TGTGCCAGCAGCTCCGGACTAGCGGGGGGACAAAACATTCAGTACTTC | CASSSGLAGGQNIQYF
14 | TRBJ1-1 | . | TRBV7-9 | . | TGTGCCAGCAGCTTAGCGTGGGAGAGCGCTGAAGCTTTCTTT | CASSLAWESAEAFF
15 | TRBJ2-7 | TRBD1 | TRBV6-6 | . | TGTGCCAGCAGTACACCCCTTAGGGGGCTAGGGGAGCAGTACTTC | CASSTPLRGLGEQYF
14 | TRBJ1-1 | . | TRBV5-1 | few | TGCGCCAGCAGCCTAGGACAAGTTAACACTGAAGCTTTCTTT | CASSLGQVNTEAFF
12 | TRBJ1-2 | . | TRBV3-1/TRBV3-2 | few | TGTGCCAGCAGCGTCAGAGGTAATGGCTACACCTTC | CASSVRGNGYTF
15 | TRBJ2-2 | . | TRBV7-2 | . | TGTGCCAGCAGCATGGCGGGGACAGCAACCGGGGAGCTGTTTTTT | CASSMAGTATGELFF
17 | TRBJ1-3 | . | TRBV28 | . | TGTGCCAGCAGTTTATTAGCCGGCTTGTTCTCTGGAAACACCATATATTTT | CASSLLAGLFSGNTIYF
15 | TRBJ2-5 | TRBD2 | TRBV24-1 | . | TGTGCCACCAGTGATTGGACTAGCGGGGGAGAGACCCAGTACTTC | CATSDWTSGGETQYF
16 | TRBJ2-2 | TRBD2 | TRBV4-1 | few | TGCGCCAGCAGCCAAGCGATACTAGCGCGGACCGGGGAGCTGTTTTTT | CASSQAILARTGELFF
14 | TRBJ2-2 | . | TRBV27 | . | TGTGCCAGCAGTTTATACCGGACTGTCGGGGAGCTGTTTTTT | CASSLYRTVGELFF
14 | TRBJ2-7 | . | TRBV19 | once | TGTGCCAGTAGTTCCCAGGTGAGCTCCTACGAGCAGTACTTC | CASSSQVSSYEQYF
15 | TRBJ1-6 | . | TRBV4-3 | . | TGCGCCAGCAGCCAAGTGGTCTGGGGCAATTCACCCCTCCACTTT | CASSQVVWGNSPLHF
13 | TRBJ1-1 | . | TRBV4-1 | . | TGCGCCAGCAGCCAAACGGGGGTGAGAGTGGCTTTCTTT | CASSQTGVRVAFF